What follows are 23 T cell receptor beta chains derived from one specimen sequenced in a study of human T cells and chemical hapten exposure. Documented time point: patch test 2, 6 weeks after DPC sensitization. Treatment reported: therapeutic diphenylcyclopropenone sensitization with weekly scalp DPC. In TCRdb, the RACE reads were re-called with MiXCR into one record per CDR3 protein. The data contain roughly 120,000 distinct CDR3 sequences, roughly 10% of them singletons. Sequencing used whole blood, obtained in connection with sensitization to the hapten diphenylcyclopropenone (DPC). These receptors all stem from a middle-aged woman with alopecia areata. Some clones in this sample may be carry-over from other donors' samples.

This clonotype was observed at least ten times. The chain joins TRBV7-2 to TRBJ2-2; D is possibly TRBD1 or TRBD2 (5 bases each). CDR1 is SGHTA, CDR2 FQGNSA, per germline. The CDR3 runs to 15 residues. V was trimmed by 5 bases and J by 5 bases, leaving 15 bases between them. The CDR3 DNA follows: TGTGCCAGCAGCGACGGGACCCGATTAACCGGGGAGCTGTTTTTT. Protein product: CASSDGTRLTGELFF.

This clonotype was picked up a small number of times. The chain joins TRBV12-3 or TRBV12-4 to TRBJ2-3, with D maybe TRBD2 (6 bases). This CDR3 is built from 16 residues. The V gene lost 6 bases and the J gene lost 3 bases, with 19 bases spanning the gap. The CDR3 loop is CASSLEGSGGTDTQYF. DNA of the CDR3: TGTGCCAGCAGCCTGGAGGGCAGTGGGGGGACAGATACGCAGTATTTT.

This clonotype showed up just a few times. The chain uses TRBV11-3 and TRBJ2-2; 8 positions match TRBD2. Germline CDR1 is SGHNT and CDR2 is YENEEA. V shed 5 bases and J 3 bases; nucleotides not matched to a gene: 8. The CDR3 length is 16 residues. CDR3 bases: TGTGCCAGCAGCGCCCGCGGGGGGATAGACACCGGGGAGCTGTTTTTT. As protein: CASSARGGIDTGELFF.

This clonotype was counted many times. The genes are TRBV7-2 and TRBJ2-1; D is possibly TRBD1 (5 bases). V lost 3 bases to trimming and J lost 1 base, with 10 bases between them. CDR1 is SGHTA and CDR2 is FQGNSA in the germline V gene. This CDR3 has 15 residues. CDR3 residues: CASSLWAGSYNEQFF. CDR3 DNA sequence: TGTGCCAGCAGCTTGTGGGCAGGGTCCTACAATGAGCAGTTCTTC.

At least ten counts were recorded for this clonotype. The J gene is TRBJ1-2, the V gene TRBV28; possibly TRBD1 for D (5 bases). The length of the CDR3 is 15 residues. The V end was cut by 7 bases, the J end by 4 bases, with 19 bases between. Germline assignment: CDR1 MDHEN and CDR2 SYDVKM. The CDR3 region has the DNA TGTGCCAGCACCCTAGCGGGGGGTTCTACCTATGGCTACACCTTC. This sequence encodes CASTLAGGSTYGYTF.

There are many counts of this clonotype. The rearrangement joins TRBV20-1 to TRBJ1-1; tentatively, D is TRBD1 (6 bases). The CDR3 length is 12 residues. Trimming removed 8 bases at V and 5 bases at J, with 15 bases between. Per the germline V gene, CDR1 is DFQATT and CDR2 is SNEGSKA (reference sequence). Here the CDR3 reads CSQGGGLTEAFF. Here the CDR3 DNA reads TGCAGTCAAGGGGGGGGGCTGACTGAAGCTTTCTTT.

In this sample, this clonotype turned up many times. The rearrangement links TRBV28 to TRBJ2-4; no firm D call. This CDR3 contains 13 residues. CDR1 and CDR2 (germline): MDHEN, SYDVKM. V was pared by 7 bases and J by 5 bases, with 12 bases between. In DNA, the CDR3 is TGTGCCAGCAAGTTGTCCGGGCAAAACATTCAGTACTTC. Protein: CASKLSGQNIQYF.

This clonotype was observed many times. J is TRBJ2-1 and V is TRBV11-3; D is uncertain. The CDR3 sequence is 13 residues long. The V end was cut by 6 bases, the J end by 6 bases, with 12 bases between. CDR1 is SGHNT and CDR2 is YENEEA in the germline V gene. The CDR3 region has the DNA TGTGCCAGCAGTTTGGGTGAACTCAATGAGCAGTTCTTC. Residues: CASSLGELNEQFF.

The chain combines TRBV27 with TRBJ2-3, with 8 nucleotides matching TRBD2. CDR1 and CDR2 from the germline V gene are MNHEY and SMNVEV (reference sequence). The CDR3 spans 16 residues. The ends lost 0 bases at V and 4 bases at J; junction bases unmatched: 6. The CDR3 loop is CASSLSPGGPPDTQYF. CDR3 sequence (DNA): TGTGCCAGCAGTTTATCACCGGGGGGGCCGCCAGATACGCAGTATTTT.

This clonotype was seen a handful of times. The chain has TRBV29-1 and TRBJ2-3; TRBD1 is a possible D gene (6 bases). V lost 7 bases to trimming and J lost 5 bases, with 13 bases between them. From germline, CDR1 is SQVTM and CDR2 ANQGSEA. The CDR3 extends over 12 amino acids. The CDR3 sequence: CSAVQGIDTQYF. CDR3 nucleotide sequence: TGCAGCGCCGTTCAGGGGATAGATACGCAGTATTTT.

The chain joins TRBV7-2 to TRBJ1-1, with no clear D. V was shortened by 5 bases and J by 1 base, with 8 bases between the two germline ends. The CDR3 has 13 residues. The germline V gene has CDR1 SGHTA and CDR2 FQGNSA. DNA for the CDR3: TGTGCCAGCAGCCCCCAACCGAACACTGAAGCTTTCTTT. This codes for CASSPQPNTEAFF.

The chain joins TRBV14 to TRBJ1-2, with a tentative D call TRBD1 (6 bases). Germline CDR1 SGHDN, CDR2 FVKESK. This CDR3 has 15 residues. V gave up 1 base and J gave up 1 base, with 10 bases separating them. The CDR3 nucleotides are TGTGCCAGCAGCCAAGGGACAGCTCTTAACTATGGCTACACCTTC. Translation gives CASSQGTALNYGYTF.

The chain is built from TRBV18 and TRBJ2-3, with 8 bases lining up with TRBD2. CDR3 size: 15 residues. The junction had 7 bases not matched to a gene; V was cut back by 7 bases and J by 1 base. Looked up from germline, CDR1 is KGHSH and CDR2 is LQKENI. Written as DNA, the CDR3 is TGTGCCAGCTGTCCTCCGGGGGGGCGCACAGATACGCAGTATTTT. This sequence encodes CASCPPGGRTDTQYF.

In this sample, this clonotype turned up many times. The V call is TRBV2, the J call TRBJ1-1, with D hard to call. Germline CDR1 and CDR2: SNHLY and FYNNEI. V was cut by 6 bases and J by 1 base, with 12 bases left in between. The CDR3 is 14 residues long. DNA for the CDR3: TGTGCCAGCAGCCTGGCCCTGGAGAACACTGAAGCTTTCTTT. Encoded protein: CASSLALENTEAFF.

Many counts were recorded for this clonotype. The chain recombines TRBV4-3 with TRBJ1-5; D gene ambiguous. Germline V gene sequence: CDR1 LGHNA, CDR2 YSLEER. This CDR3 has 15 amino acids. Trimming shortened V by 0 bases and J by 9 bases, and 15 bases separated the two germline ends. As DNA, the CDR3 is TGCGCCAGCAGCCAAGAATTTGGAGGGTCCGGGCCCCAGCATTTT. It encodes CASSQEFGGSGPQHF.

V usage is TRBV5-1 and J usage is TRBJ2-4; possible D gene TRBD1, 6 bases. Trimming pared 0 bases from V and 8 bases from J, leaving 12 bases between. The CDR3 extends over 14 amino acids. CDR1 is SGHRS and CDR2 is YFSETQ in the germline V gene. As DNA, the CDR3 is TGCGCCAGCAGCTTGGCTCAGGGGATGGACATTCAGTACTTC. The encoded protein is CASSLAQGMDIQYF.

The CDR3 bases are TGCAGTGCTAGAGATACCCGGGGGCAAGAGACCCAGTACTTC. Protein product: CSARDTRGQETQYF. V and J are TRBV20-1 and TRBJ2-5, with D perhaps TRBD2 (6 bases). CDR1 and CDR2 (germline): DFQATT, SNEGSKA (reference sequence). Trimming left V 0 bases short and J 2 bases short, with 10 bases between. The CDR3 has 14 residues.

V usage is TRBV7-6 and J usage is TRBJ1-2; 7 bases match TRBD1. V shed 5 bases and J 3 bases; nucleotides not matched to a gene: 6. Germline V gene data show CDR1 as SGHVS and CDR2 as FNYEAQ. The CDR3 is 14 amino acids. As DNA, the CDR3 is TGTGCCAGCAGCCCAACGACAGGGTACTATGGCTACACCTTC. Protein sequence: CASSPTTGYYGYTF.

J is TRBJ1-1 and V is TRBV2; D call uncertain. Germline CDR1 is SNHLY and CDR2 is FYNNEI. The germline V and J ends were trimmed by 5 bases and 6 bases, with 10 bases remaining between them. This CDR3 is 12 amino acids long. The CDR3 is CASSLRSPEAFF. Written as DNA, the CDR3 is TGTGCCAGCAGTCTCAGGTCCCCTGAAGCTTTCTTT.

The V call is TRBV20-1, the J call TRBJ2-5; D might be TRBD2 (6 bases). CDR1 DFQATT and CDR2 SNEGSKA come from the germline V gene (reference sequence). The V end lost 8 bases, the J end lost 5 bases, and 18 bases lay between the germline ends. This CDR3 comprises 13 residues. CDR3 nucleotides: TGCAGTCCAACAGGCGAGGAGGGGGAGACCCAGTACTTC. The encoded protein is CSPTGEEGETQYF.

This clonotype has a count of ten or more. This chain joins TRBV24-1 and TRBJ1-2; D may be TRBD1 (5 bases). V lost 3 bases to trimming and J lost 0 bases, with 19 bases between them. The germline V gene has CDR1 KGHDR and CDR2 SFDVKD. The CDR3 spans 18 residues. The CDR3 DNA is TGTGCCACCAGTGATCCTAGAGGGGCCAGGTCCGCTAACTATGGCTACACCTTC. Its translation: CATSDPRGARSANYGYTF.

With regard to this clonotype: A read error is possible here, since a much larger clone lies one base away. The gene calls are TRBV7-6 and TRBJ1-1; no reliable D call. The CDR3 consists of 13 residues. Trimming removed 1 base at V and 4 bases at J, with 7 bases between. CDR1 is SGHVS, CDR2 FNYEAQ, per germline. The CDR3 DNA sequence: TGTGCCAGCAGCTTAGGTATGATCACTGAAGCTTTCTTT. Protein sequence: CASSLGMITEAFF.

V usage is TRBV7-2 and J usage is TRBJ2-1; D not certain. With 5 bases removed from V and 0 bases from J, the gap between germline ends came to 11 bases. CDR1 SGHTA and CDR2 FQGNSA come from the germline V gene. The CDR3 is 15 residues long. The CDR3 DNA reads TGTGCCAGCAGCCCGGCTGTCAGCTCCTACAATGAGCAGTTCTTC. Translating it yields CASSPAVSSYNEQFF.